The clone carrying this T cell receptor beta chain turned up a few times. What it binds is not known. The record originates from a study of blood T cells in healthy people across ages. A second PCR, run for roughly 7 to 12 cycles, used a sample-barcoded 5' primer plus a J-beta primer mix. TCRdb called the 5' RACE reads again in MiXCR, with one record for every CDR3 protein. The sample contains about a million distinct CDR3 sequences, roughly half of which appear only once. Staff drew around 10 milliliters of peripheral blood from each donor. Study findings and constraints: Getting older went along with TCR beta diversity per million T cells dropping roughly linearly. Since the PBMCs were unsorted, naive and antigen-experienced cells could not be conclusively compared. Donor CMV status was unknown, possibly confounding expanded clonotype changes.

V was shortened by 5 bases and J by 3 bases, with 11 bases between the two germline ends. The length of the CDR3 is 13 residues. The germline gives CDR1 DFQATT, CDR2 SNEGSKA (reference sequence). The TCR originated in a woman aged 55-75 years in good health. V and J are TRBV20-1 and TRBJ1-5, with a possible D match to TRBD1 (5 bases). The sequenced material came from blood. In DNA, the CDR3 is TGCAGTGCTGGGAGAGGGGTCAATCAGCCCCAGCATTTT. It specifies CSAGRGVNQPQHF.